A single sample gave rise to the 3 T cell receptor beta chains below, sequenced in a study of regulatory T cells in long-lasting Graves disease. Building the TCR beta libraries relied on iRepertoire HTBI primers, and CDR3 regions underwent Arm-PCR. From the multiplex PCR reads, TCRdb called clonotypes with MiXCR, one entry per CDR3 protein. The table includes just over 600,000 distinct CDR3 sequences, approximately 15% detected once. Time point described: newly diagnosed GD, antithyroid drugs for less than 3 months. The TCR library was prepared using RNA isolated from PBMCs. These sequences were also reported in another study, on T cells in Graves' hyperthyroidism and ophthalmopathy.

Sequences were derived from peripheral blood mononuclear cells (PBMCs), sampled at new diagnosis, from a patient treated with antithyroid drugs. Receptor source: a woman aged 25 to 39 with Graves disease.

This clonotype showed up many times. The chain employs TRBV12-3 or TRBV12-4 and TRBJ2-7, with D unclear. This CDR3 is built from 13 residues. Trimming removed 1 base at V and 0 bases at J, with 4 bases between. The CDR3: CASSLGISYEQYF. CDR3 bases: TGTGCCAGCAGTTTAGGAATCTCCTACGAGCAGTACTTC.

J is TRBJ2-7 and V is TRBV5-5; 14 positions agree with TRBD2. Germline assignment: CDR1 SGHKS and CDR2 YYEKEE (reference sequence). The V and J ends lost 5 bases and 7 bases, in that order; junction bases with no gene match: 11. This CDR3 has 16 residues. CDR3 coding DNA: TGTGCCAGCAGGCGTATGGGACTAGCGGGAGATGGGGAGCAGTACTTC. Protein sequence: CASRRMGLAGDGEQYF.

This clonotype was seen once. This chain uses TRBV30 with TRBJ2-7; perhaps TRBD2 as D (5 bases). The germline V gene encodes CDR1 GTSNPN and CDR2 SVGIG (reference sequence). Deletions cut 1 base from V and 2 bases from J, with 9 bases between. The CDR3 is 13 amino acids. CDR3 loop: CAWSGSVPYEQYF. CDR3 bases: TGTGCCTGGAGTGGTAGCGTCCCCTACGAGCAGTACTTC. The complete variable domain, with remaining parts taken from reference TRBV30 and TRBJ2-7, reads SQTIHQWPATLVQPVGSPLSLECTVEGTSNPNLYWYRQAAGRGLQLLFYSVGIGQISSEVPQNLSASRPQDRQFILSSKKLLLSDSGFYLCAWSGSVPYEQYFGPGTRLTVT.